One and the same sample provided the 19 T cell receptor beta chains below, sequenced in a study of T cell responses to AZD1222 COVID-19 vaccine. The table came from immunoSEQ multiplex PCR; TCRdb's copy has only in-frame clones and leaves some out. There are more than 85,000 clones in the sample; around 92% occur only once, and about 7.8% lies in the top ten. The sample in question was peripheral blood, obtained on day 0 of AZD1222 vaccination. Source of these receptors: an adult in good health.

This clone was seen once. This chain joins TRBV7-3 and TRBJ2-2, with 9 bases aligning to TRBD2. V lost 5 bases to trimming and J lost 0 bases; unmatched junction nucleotides: 10. The CDR3 totals 18 residues. Germline V gene lookup returns CDR1 SGHTA and CDR2 FQGTGA. The CDR3, as DNA: TGTGCCAGCAGCCCGTCGATGACTAGCGGATCGAACACCGGGGAGCTGTTTTTT. Translating gives CASSPSMTSGSNTGELFF.

The rearrangement joins TRBV12-3 or TRBV12-4 to TRBJ1-5, with D tentatively TRBD1 (6 bases). The CDR3 length is 11 residues. The CDR3 nucleotides are TGTGCGTCGCGGGGGCAGGTCGCCCAGCATTTT. It codes for CASRGQVAQHF.

The chain has TRBV7-9 and TRBJ1-4; 8 positions match TRBD1. V lost 5 bases and J lost 6; bases outside the gene matches: 2. Germline V gene lookup returns CDR1 SEHNR and CDR2 FQNEAQ (reference sequence). This CDR3 has 13 residues. CDR3 coding DNA: TGTGCCAGCAGCCGACAGGGGCATGAAAAACTGTTTTTT. This translates into CASSRQGHEKLFF.

CDR3 amino acids: CASSRDRGVIHEQFF. The DNA for the CDR3 is TGTGCCAGCAGCCGTGACAGGGGCGTTATCCATGAGCAGTTCTTC. The gene calls are TRBV2 and TRBJ2-1; 8 positions match TRBD1. V trimming: 6 bases; J trimming: 8 bases; junction bases outside the gene matches: 12. Germline V gives CDR1 SNHLY, CDR2 FYNNEI. CDR3 length: 15 amino acids.

The chain has TRBV20-1 and TRBJ1-2, with a weak D call TRBD1 (5 bases). The V and J ends lost 7 bases and 8 bases respectively, with 14 bases between them. Germline lookup yields CDR1 DFQATT and CDR2 SNEGSKA (reference sequence). The CDR3 runs 11 residues. This CDR3 is CSVEGLKGYTF. DNA for the CDR3: TGCAGTGTGGAGGGGCTTAAGGGCTACACCTTC.

CDR3 protein: CASSPHRRGAREETQYF. CDR3 DNA: TGTGCCAGCAGCCCCCATCGGAGGGGGGCCCGAGAAGAGACCCAGTACTTC. The chain joins TRBV3-1 (or the pseudogene TRBV3-2) to TRBJ2-5; tentatively, D is TRBD1 or TRBD2 (6 bases each). From germline, CDR1 is LGHDT and CDR2 YNNKEL (reference sequence). Trimming removed 4 bases from V and 3 bases from J, with 21 bases in between. The CDR3 is 17 amino acids.

This chain links TRBV5-1 with TRBJ2-7; no firm D call. This CDR3 comprises 14 residues. V gave up 0 bases and J gave up 2 bases, with 9 bases separating them. Germline V gene sequence: CDR1 SGHRS, CDR2 YFSETQ. CDR3 bases: TGCGCCAGCAGCTTGGAATATCAGGCCTACGAGCAGTACTTC. It codes for CASSLEYQAYEQYF.

The chain employs TRBV7-9 and TRBJ2-7; 7 nucleotides match TRBD1. Germline V gene lookup returns CDR1 SEHNR and CDR2 FQNEAQ (reference sequence). CDR3 size: 15 residues. The junction had 7 bases not matched to a gene; V was cut back by 2 bases and J by 3 bases. The CDR3 here is CASSLSPTGNYEQYF. As DNA, the CDR3 is TGTGCCAGCAGCTTATCCCCGACAGGGAACTACGAGCAGTACTTC. Based on the CDR3 plus reference TRBV7-9 and TRBJ2-7, the full variable domain is DTGVSQNPRHKITKRGQNVTFRCDPISEHNRLYWYRQTLGQGPEFLTYFQNEAQLEKSRLLSDRFSAERPKGSFSTLEIQRTEQGDSAMYLCASSLSPTGNYEQYFGPGTRLTVT.

This sequence joins TRBV11-3 and TRBJ1-1; 9 nucleotides agree with TRBD1. V gave up 0 bases and J gave up 5 bases; unmatched junction bases: 13. Germline V gives CDR1 SGHNT, CDR2 YENEEA. This CDR3 is 18 amino acids long. DNA of the CDR3: TGTGCCAGCAGCTTAGAAATCTCTCCCGGGACAGGGAGGACTGAAGCTTTCTTT. It specifies CASSLEISPGTGRTEAFF.

The V gene is TRBV7-2, the J gene TRBJ2-7; 7 bases align to TRBD1. The CDR3 spans 15 residues. Trimming at V came to 5 bases and at J to 3 bases, leaving 10 bases not matched to a gene. The germline V gene has CDR1 SGHTA and CDR2 FQGNSA. The CDR3 is CASSLLRDSHYEQYF. The CDR3 coding sequence is TGTGCCAGCAGCCTACTCCGGGACAGCCACTACGAGCAGTACTTC. Full variable domain (rest looked up from reference TRBV7-2 and TRBJ2-7): GAGVSQSPSNKVTEKGKDVELRCDPISGHTALYWYRQSLGQGLEFLIYFQGNSAPDKSGLPSDRFSAERTGGSVSTLTIQRTQQEDSAVYLCASSLLRDSHYEQYFGPGTRLTVT.

This chain joins TRBV6-6 and TRBJ2-2; 11 bases map to TRBD1. J was trimmed by 7 bases and V by 5 bases; bases with no gene match: 12. The CDR3 is 17 amino acids. CDR1 MNHNY and CDR2 SVGAGI come from the germline V gene (reference sequence). The CDR3 loop is CASSPGQGARFGGELFF. CDR3 nucleotide sequence: TGTGCCAGCAGTCCCGGACAGGGGGCGAGGTTTGGCGGGGAGCTGTTTTTT.

The rearrangement uses TRBV9 and TRBJ2-1, with 8 nucleotides matching TRBD2. Per the germline V gene, CDR1 is SGDLS and CDR2 is YYNGEE. This CDR3 has 15 residues. Trimming at V came to 1 base and at J to 8 bases, leaving 8 bases not matched to a gene. The CDR3 here is CASSVLRGAVDEQFF. In nucleotides, the CDR3 is TGTGCCAGCAGCGTATTGCGGGGGGCGGTAGATGAGCAGTTCTTC.

The chain links TRBV12-3 or TRBV12-4 to TRBJ1-1, with D possibly being TRBD1 (6 bases). The CDR3 has 13 amino acids. Between the trimmed V and J ends, which lost 5 bases and 7 bases, there was a span of 14 bases. The CDR3 DNA sequence: TGTGCCAGCAGTCCTCAGGGGTATGGTGAAGCTTTCTTT. Translation gives CASSPQGYGEAFF.

CDR3 nucleotide sequence: TGTGCCAGCACGGGAGGCTATGGCTACACCTTC. Its translation: CASTGGYGYTF. The V gene is TRBV28, the J gene TRBJ1-2; D is unclear. CDR3 length: 11 amino acids. CDR1 MDHEN and CDR2 SYDVKM come from the germline V gene. Between the trimmed V and J ends, which lost 7 bases and 4 bases, there was a span of 7 bases.

The chain is built from TRBV30 and TRBJ2-3, with a weak D call TRBD2 (6 bases). Germline lookup yields CDR1 GTSNPN and CDR2 SVGIG (reference sequence). Trimming removed 4 bases from V and 4 bases from J, with 21 bases in between. The CDR3 runs 16 residues. CDR3 in amino acids: CAWTEEGRQGADTQYF. As DNA, the CDR3 is TGTGCCTGGACCGAAGAGGGGAGGCAGGGAGCAGATACGCAGTATTTT.

The V call is TRBV5-6, the J call TRBJ1-2, with a weak D call TRBD1 (6 bases). This CDR3 comprises 13 residues. Germline V gene sequence: CDR1 SGHDT, CDR2 YYEEEE. The V end lost 2 bases, the J end lost 6 bases, and 11 bases lay between the germline ends. CDR3 sequence (DNA): TGTGCCAGCAGCTTAGGGGGGGTAGATGGCTACACCTTC. Protein: CASSLGGVDGYTF.

The rearrangement uses TRBV2 and TRBJ1-2, with no clear D. Germline assignment: CDR1 SNHLY and CDR2 FYNNEI. The CDR3 is made up of 13 amino acids. The ends were cut back, 0 bases at V and 8 bases at J, with 10 bases in the middle. The CDR3 protein is CASSEARGSGYTF. The CDR3 coding sequence is TGTGCCAGCAGTGAAGCCCGGGGTTCGGGCTACACCTTC.

This chain joins TRBV6-1 and TRBJ2-7; weak D call: TRBD1 (6 bases). CDR1 and CDR2 from the germline V gene are MNHNS and SASEGT. V gave up 2 bases and J gave up 6 bases, with 17 bases separating them. The CDR3 has 15 residues. In nucleotides, the CDR3 is TGTGCCAGCAGTGAACCCCCCAGGGGCCACACCGAGCAGTACTTC. This encodes CASSEPPRGHTEQYF.

The chain links TRBV14 to TRBJ1-6; D gene unclear. Germline lookup yields CDR1 SGHDN and CDR2 FVKESK. This CDR3 comprises 14 residues. V was pared by 0 bases and J by 7 bases, with 7 bases between. DNA of the CDR3: TGTGCCAGCAGCCAAGACCGGCCAAATTCACCCCTCCACTTT. Translation gives CASSQDRPNSPLHF.